This TCR beta chain was retrieved from a study of cytomegalovirus exposure and HLA in healthy donors. This clone occurred once. What it binds is unknown. Study-wide points: As a later analysis revealed, most CMV-associated TCR beta chains appeared HLA-restricted. An ancestry cluster, one associated with Asian ancestry, reportedly showed fewer N-insertions than the approximately 670-donor mean in a later analysis. The availability of immune exposure information extended only to CMV serostatus. V segments that were indistinguishable, TRBV6-2 and TRBV6-3 among them, were omitted from analysis.

CDR3 size: 16 residues. The ends were cut back, 5 bases at V and 3 bases at J, with 21 bases in the middle. Germline CDR1 reads SGHRS; CDR2 reads YFSETQ. PCR employed 60 Vbeta and 13 Jbeta primers. Method: immunoSEQ multiplex PCR; TCRdb's copy keeps in-frame clones and lacks some. The table includes approximately 220,000 clones, about 80% detected once. V is TRBV5-1 and J is TRBJ2-7, with D perhaps TRBD1 (5 bases). The material sequenced was PBMCs. The sequence came from a man aged 18 to 35 in good health and CMV-seronegative. The CDR3 protein is CASRSTGKRGLYEQYF. For the CDR3, the DNA is TGCGCCAGCAGGAGTACAGGCAAAAGGGGCCTCTACGAGCAGTACTTC. Based on the CDR3 plus reference TRBV5-1 and TRBJ2-7, the full variable domain is KAGVTQTPRYLIKTRGQQVTLSCSPISGHRSVSWYQQTPGQGLQFLFEYFSETQRNKGNFPGRFSGRQFSNSRSEMNVSTLELGDSALYLCASRSTGKRGLYEQYFGPGTRLTVT.